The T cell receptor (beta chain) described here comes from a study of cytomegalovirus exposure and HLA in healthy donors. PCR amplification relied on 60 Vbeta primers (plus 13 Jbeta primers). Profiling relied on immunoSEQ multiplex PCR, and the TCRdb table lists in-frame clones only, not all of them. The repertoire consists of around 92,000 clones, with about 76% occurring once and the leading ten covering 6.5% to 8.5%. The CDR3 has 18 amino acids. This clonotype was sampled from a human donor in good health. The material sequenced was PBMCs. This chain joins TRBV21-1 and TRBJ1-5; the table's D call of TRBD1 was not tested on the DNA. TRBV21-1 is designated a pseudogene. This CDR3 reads CASSKYRGYPYSNQPQHF. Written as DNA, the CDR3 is TGTGCCAGCAGCAAGTACAGGGGCTATCCCTATAGCAATCAGCCCCAGCATTTT.